These 25 T cell receptor beta chains originate from one sample sequenced in a study of blood T cell repertoires in COVID-19 (dated by TCRdb to 2018 to 2020). Preparation of the library involved the immunoSEQ multiplex PCR assay. In TCRdb, the immuneACCESS table is reduced to in-frame sequences with V and J assigned. These tables do not hold every clone; where another copy was compared, an unresolved V gene accounts for under half, and the others remain unexplained. Present in this sample are about 210,000 clones, about 83% of which were seen just once. About 2.7% of the sample is held by the ten biggest clonotypes. The material sequenced was peripheral blood. These TCRs come from a woman aged 40 to 49 with active or convalescent COVID-19.

This clone has just a few counts. The rearrangement uses TRBV4-2 and TRBJ1-2, with D perhaps matching TRBD1 (5 bases). Germline CDR1 LGHNA, CDR2 YNFKEQ. V gave up 8 bases and J gave up 3 bases, with 16 bases separating them. This CDR3 has 14 residues. This chain's CDR3 is CASLPQGRDYGYTF. Written as DNA, the CDR3 is TGTGCCAGCCTTCCCCAGGGAAGGGACTATGGCTACACCTTC.

This chain uses TRBV28 with TRBJ2-5; D is possibly TRBD2 (6 bases). Germline CDR1 and CDR2: MDHEN and SYDVKM. Trimming shortened V by 7 bases and J by 5 bases, and 14 bases separated the two germline ends. This CDR3 contains 13 residues. This chain's CDR3 is CASTVGGGETQYF. The CDR3 nucleotides are TGTGCCAGCACCGTGGGGGGTGGGGAGACCCAGTACTTC.

The chain has TRBV30 and TRBJ1-2; TRBD1 matches 8 bases. Germline V gene data show CDR1 as GTSNPN and CDR2 as SVGIG (reference sequence). J gave up 0 bases and V 5 bases, and 14 bases lay outside the gene matches. The CDR3 contains 17 residues. CDR3 in DNA: TGTGCCTGGTCTAAAGGGGCAGGGGGCCTTACTAACTATGGCTACACCTTC. Translated, it gives CAWSKGAGGLTNYGYTF.

This clone appeared a single time. The chain combines TRBV7-9 with TRBJ1-4, with 7 bases fitting TRBD1. The CDR3 has 13 residues. From germline, CDR1 is SEHNR and CDR2 FQNEAQ (reference sequence). V lost 5 bases, J lost 13 bases, and 10 bases stayed unmatched. The CDR3 reads CASSIVQDRRLFF. In DNA form, the CDR3 reads TGTGCCAGCAGCATTGTCCAGGACAGGAGACTGTTTTTT. Combining the CDR3 with reference TRBV7-9 and TRBJ1-4 gives the whole variable domain DTGVSQNPRHKITKRGQNVTFRCDPISEHNRLYWYRQTLGQGPEFLTYFQNEAQLEKSRLLSDRFSAERPKGSFSTLEIQRTEQGDSAMYLCASSIVQDRRLFFGSGTQLSVL.

This chain connects TRBV7-9 to TRBJ2-3, with 10 bases lining up with TRBD2. The CDR3 extends over 15 amino acids. Germline CDR1 reads SEHNR; CDR2 reads FQNEAQ (reference sequence). V trimming: 2 bases; J trimming: 2 bases; junction bases outside the gene matches: 1. CDR3: CASSLSGGVTDTQYF. The CDR3 bases are TGTGCCAGCAGCTTAAGCGGGGGGGTCACAGATACGCAGTATTTT.

The V gene is TRBV3-1 (or the pseudogene TRBV3-2), the J gene TRBJ2-1, with D possibly matching TRBD2 (5 bases). The CDR3 is made up of 13 amino acids. In germline, CDR1 is LGHDT, CDR2 YNNKEL (reference sequence). V was trimmed by 4 bases and J by 6 bases, leaving 10 bases between them. DNA for the CDR3: TGTGCCAGCAGCCCAACTAGTTTCAATGAGCAGTTCTTC. Its translation: CASSPTSFNEQFF.

The chain employs TRBV2 and TRBJ1-6; D possibly corresponds to TRBD1 (6 bases). Germline V lookup: CDR1 SNHLY, CDR2 FYNNEI. CDR3 length: 15 residues. The V end was cut by 3 bases, the J end by 7 bases, with 13 bases between. The CDR3 region is CASSDQAGENSPLHF. The CDR3 DNA follows: TGTGCCAGCAGTGATCAGGCAGGGGAAAATTCACCCCTCCACTTT.

This chain joins TRBV10-1 and TRBJ2-1; 12 bases are shared with TRBD2. After removal of 4 bases from V and 6 bases from J, the junction contained 4 bases not matched to a gene. The CDR3 sequence is 15 residues long. Per the germline V gene, CDR1 is WNHNN and CDR2 is SYGVQD (reference sequence). The CDR3 loop is CASSAGLAGSNEQFF. The DNA for the CDR3 is TGCGCCAGCAGTGCTGGACTAGCGGGAAGCAATGAGCAGTTCTTC.

V usage is TRBV19 and J usage is TRBJ1-6; D gene uncertain. V was clipped by 10 bases and J by 6 bases, with 13 bases between them. Germline CDR1 and CDR2: LNHDA and SQIVND (reference sequence). The CDR3 spans 13 residues. CDR3: CATKRTGNSPLHF. The CDR3 coding sequence is TGTGCCACTAAAAGAACGGGTAATTCACCCCTCCACTTT.

The rearrangement uses TRBV28 and TRBJ1-1, with D unclear. Germline V lookup: CDR1 MDHEN, CDR2 SYDVKM. Between the trimmed V and J ends, which lost 6 bases and 1 base, there was a span of 15 bases. This CDR3 spans 15 amino acids. The CDR3 DNA reads as TGTGCCAGCAGGGGAGGTCACAGACGGAACACTGAAGCTTTCTTT. Translation: CASRGGHRRNTEAFF. The variable domain in full, with the rest retrieved from reference TRBV28 and TRBJ1-1, is DVKVTQSSRYLVKRTGEKVFLECVQDMDHENMFWYRQDPGLGLRLIYFSYDVKMKEKGDIPEGYSVSREKKERFSLILESASTNQTSMYLCASRGGHRRNTEAFFGQGTRLTVV.

The table lists this clone with a few counts. The chain uses TRBV28 and TRBJ1-5; 8 bases align to TRBD1. V lost 6 bases, J lost 1 base, and 2 bases stayed unmatched. The germline gives CDR1 MDHEN, CDR2 SYDVKM. The CDR3 spans 14 residues. The CDR3 DNA follows: TGTGCCAGCAGCCAGGGGGCAAGCAATCAGCCCCAGCATTTT. Protein: CASSQGASNQPQHF.

The V and J genes are TRBV21-1 and TRBJ1-2; the D call of TRBD1 is as the table states it, not checked on the DNA. TRBV21-1 is a pseudogene segment. The CDR3 has 12 residues. The CDR3 sequence: CASSKGTGGYTF. CDR3 nucleotides: TGTGCCAGCAGCAAAGGGACAGGCGGCTACACCTTC.

This chain uses TRBV24-1 with TRBJ2-1; 7 nucleotides line up with TRBD1. The CDR3 extends over 17 amino acids. V shed 1 base and J 1 base; nucleotides not matched to a gene: 6. Germline CDR1 KGHDR, CDR2 SFDVKD. CDR3 sequence: CATSDFVTGVSYNEQFF. CDR3 in DNA: TGTGCCACCAGTGATTTCGTCACAGGGGTTTCCTACAATGAGCAGTTCTTC.

The gene calls are TRBV27 and TRBJ2-7; TRBD1 matches at 9 bases. Germline CDR1 is MNHEY and CDR2 is SMNVEV (reference sequence). Trimming cost V 4 bases and J 5 bases; bases outside gene matches: 6. The CDR3 sequence is 14 residues long. CDR3 protein: CASSYSTGGNEQYF. The CDR3 region has the DNA TGTGCCAGCAGTTACTCGACAGGGGGTAACGAGCAGTACTTC.

This sequence joins TRBV25-1 and TRBJ2-5, with 11 bases lining up with TRBD1. This CDR3 has 18 residues. The trim removed 2 bases at V and 4 bases at J, leaving 12 bases unmatched. Germline values: CDR1 MGHDK, CDR2 SYGVNS. DNA for the CDR3: TGTGCCAGCAGTGAACAAAAAAGGACAGGGGGCGGAGGAGAGACCCAGTACTTC. Translated, it gives CASSEQKRTGGGGETQYF.

The chain has TRBV11-3 and TRBJ1-1, with D maybe TRBD1 (6 bases). CDR3 length: 13 amino acids. Per germline, CDR1 SGHNT and CDR2 YENEEA. The ends were cut back, 1 base at V and 8 bases at J, with 11 bases in the middle. This CDR3 is CASSLGGGQEAFF. In DNA, the CDR3 is TGTGCCAGCAGCTTAGGTGGCGGACAGGAAGCTTTCTTT.

The rearrangement uses TRBV5-1 and TRBJ2-7; 8 bases map to TRBD1. With V trimmed by 3 bases and J by 5 bases, 10 bases remained unmatched. The CDR3 is made up of 15 amino acids. CDR1 and CDR2 (germline): SGHRS, YFSETQ. The CDR3 DNA reads TGCGCCAGCAGCTCAGGACAGGGCCCGATCCACGAGCAGTACTTC. This codes for CASSSGQGPIHEQYF.

This CDR3 is CASSFTRQMGPETQYF. CDR3 DNA: TGTGCCAGCAGTTTTACGCGACAGATGGGGCCCGAGACCCAGTACTTC. The chain recombines TRBV27 with TRBJ2-5, with TRBD1 as a possible D gene (5 bases). Trimming cost V 3 bases and J 5 bases, with 19 bases left between them. The CDR3 extends over 16 amino acids. Per germline, CDR1 MNHEY and CDR2 SMNVEV (reference sequence).

V gene TRBV7-9 combines with J gene TRBJ1-4; unclear D gene. Trimming left V 0 bases short and J 6 bases short, with 5 bases between. The CDR3 covers 13 residues. The germline gives CDR1 SEHNR, CDR2 FQNEAQ (reference sequence). In DNA, the CDR3 is TGTGCCAGCAGCTTAGCCGGAGATGAAAAACTGTTTTTT. Translation gives CASSLAGDEKLFF. The full variable domain, completed using reference TRBV7-9 and TRBJ1-4, is DTGVSQNPRHKITKRGQNVTFRCDPISEHNRLYWYRQTLGQGPEFLTYFQNEAQLEKSRLLSDRFSAERPKGSFSTLEIQRTEQGDSAMYLCASSLAGDEKLFFGSGTQLSVL.

The V call is TRBV7-3, the J call TRBJ2-3; 8 nucleotides match TRBD2. The CDR3 consists of 15 residues. With 1 base clipped from V and 2 bases from J, the junction kept 2 bases outside the gene matches. Germline loops: CDR1 SGHTA, CDR2 FQGTGA. The CDR3 nucleotides are TGTGCCAGCAGCTTAAGCGGGGGGACCACAGATACGCAGTATTTT. It is translated as CASSLSGGTTDTQYF. Full variable domain (outside the CDR3, taken from reference TRBV7-3 and TRBJ2-3): GAGVSQTPSNKVTEKGKYVELRCDPISGHTALYWYRQSLGQGPEFLIYFQGTGAADDSGLPNDRFFAVRPEGSVSTLKIQRTERGDSAVYLCASSLSGGTTDTQYFGPGTRLTVL.

V gene TRBV7-2 combines with J gene TRBJ2-3; TRBD1 aligns across 7 bases. Germline-derived CDR1 and CDR2 are SGHTA and FQGNSA. The ends lost 7 bases at V and 6 bases at J; junction bases unmatched: 7. This CDR3 region has 13 residues. The CDR3 is CASKRAGGDTQYF. CDR3 nucleotides: TGTGCCAGCAAAAGGGCAGGGGGTGATACGCAGTATTTT.

The chain combines TRBV28 with TRBJ1-1; weak D call: TRBD1 (6 bases). This CDR3 region has 16 residues. The germline gives CDR1 MDHEN, CDR2 SYDVKM. Deletions cut 4 bases from V and 4 bases from J, with 19 bases between. Written as DNA, the CDR3 is TGTGCCAGCAGTTCCCCTATGTCAGGGGTGGTCACTGAAGCTTTCTTT. It codes for CASSSPMSGVVTEAFF.

In this sample, this clone turned up a few times. The chain carries TRBV7-2 and TRBJ1-4, with a possible D match to TRBD1 (5 bases). Germline-derived CDR1 and CDR2 are SGHTA and FQGNSA. Trimming stripped 1 base from V and 7 bases from J, with 13 bases between. The CDR3 is 15 residues long. This CDR3 reads CASSLEGLRGEKLFF. CDR3 DNA sequence: TGTGCCAGCAGCTTAGAGGGGTTACGAGGTGAAAAACTGTTTTTT.

The chain links TRBV28 to TRBJ1-5; D is possibly TRBD1 (6 bases). V lost 2 bases to trimming and J lost 5 bases, with 10 bases between them. Per the germline V gene, CDR1 is MDHEN and CDR2 is SYDVKM. The CDR3 has 14 residues. DNA of the CDR3: TGTGCCAGCAGTTTAGGGGACACTTATCAGCCCCAGCATTTT. Protein product: CASSLGDTYQPQHF.

This clone was counted at least ten times. The rearrangement links TRBV15 to TRBJ2-7; tentative D call: TRBD1 (6 bases). The CDR3 covers 16 residues. Trimming took 0 bases from V and 3 from J, leaving 15 bases between them. Germline loops: CDR1 LNHNV, CDR2 YYDKDF (reference sequence). The CDR3 DNA follows: TGTGCCACCAGCAGAGATTACGGGCAGGGGTTCTACGAGCAGTACTTC. Its protein is CATSRDYGQGFYEQYF.